This T cell receptor (beta chain) came from a study of blood T cells in healthy people across ages. Study at large: There was about one barcoded beta molecule captured by template switching per two T cells.

This clonotype came up a few times. CDR1 and CDR2 from the germline V gene are LGHNA and YNFKEQ. V was shortened by 0 bases and J by 3 bases, with 8 bases between the two germline ends. The CDR3 is made up of 14 amino acids. A sample-barcoded 5' primer and a J-beta primer mix were used in a second PCR of roughly 7 to 11 cycles. The template-switch adaptor, which had 12 random nucleotides, put a tag on each cDNA molecule. TCRdb independently ran MiXCR on the 5' RACE reads; one entry per CDR3 protein. The data show about a million distinct CDR3 sequences, with roughly half seen just once and 20% to 25% held by the top ten.

This TCR was sampled from a woman aged 60 to 75 in good health. Specimen: blood. This rearrangement joins TRBV4-2 to TRBJ1-2; D gene ambiguous. CDR3 region: CASSQDSPYYGYTF. DNA of the CDR3: TGTGCCAGCAGCCAAGATAGCCCGTACTATGGCTACACCTTC.